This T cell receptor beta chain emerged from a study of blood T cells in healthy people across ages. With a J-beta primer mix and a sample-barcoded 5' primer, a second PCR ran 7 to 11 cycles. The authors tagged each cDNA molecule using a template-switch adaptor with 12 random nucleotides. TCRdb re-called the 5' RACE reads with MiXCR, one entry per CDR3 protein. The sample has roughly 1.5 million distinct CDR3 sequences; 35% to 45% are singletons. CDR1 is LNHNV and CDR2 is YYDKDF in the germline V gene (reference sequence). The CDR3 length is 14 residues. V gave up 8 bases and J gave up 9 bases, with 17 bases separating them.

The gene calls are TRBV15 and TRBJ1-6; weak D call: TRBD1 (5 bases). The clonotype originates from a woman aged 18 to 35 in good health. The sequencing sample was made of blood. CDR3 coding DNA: TGTGCCACCGGGGTCTCAGGGCCTCGTTCACCCCTCCACTTT. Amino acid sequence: CATGVSGPRSPLHF.